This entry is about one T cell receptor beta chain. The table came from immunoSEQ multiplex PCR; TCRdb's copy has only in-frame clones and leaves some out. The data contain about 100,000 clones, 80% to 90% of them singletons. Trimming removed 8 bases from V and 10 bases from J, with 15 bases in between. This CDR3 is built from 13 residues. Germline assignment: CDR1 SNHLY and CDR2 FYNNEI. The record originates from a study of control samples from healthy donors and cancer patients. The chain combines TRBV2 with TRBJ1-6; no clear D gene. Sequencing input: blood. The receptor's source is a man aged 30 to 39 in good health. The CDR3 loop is CASHLNAPSPLHF. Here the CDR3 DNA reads TGTGCCAGCCACTTGAATGCCCCCTCACCCCTCCACTTT. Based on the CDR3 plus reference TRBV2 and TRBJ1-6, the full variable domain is EPEVTQTPSHQVTQMGQEVILRCVPISNHLYFYWYRQILGQKVEFLVSFYNNEISEKSEIFDDQFSVERPDGSNFTLKIRSTKLEDSAMYFCASHLNAPSPLHFGNGTRLTVT.